The following is a T cell receptor beta chain sequence with its context. Using a J-beta primer mix together with a sample-barcoded 5' primer, a second PCR was run for about 6 to 11 cycles. TCRdb used MiXCR to reprocess the 5' RACE reads, holding one entry per CDR3 protein. The sample lists hundreds of thousands of distinct CDR3 sequences; around two fifths were seen once. The sample originates from a study of blood T cells in healthy people across ages. The V segment lost 4 bases and the J segment 8 bases; nucleotides outside the gene matches: 4. The CDR3 is 12 amino acids. Germline values: CDR1 DFQATT, CDR2 SNEGSKA (reference sequence).

This sequence joins TRBV20-1 and TRBJ2-1, with 8 bases that match TRBD1. Specimen: blood. This TCR came from a man aged 60 to 75 in good health. The DNA of the CDR3 is TGCAGTGCTATAGACAGGGGAGATGAGCAGTTCTTC. It specifies CSAIDRGDEQFF.